This T cell receptor beta chain appears in the sequencing data of a study of regulatory T cells in long-lasting Graves disease (dated by TCRdb to about 2021). In terms of the full investigation: Newly diagnosed Graves' disease patients had taken antithyroid drugs for less than 3 months. Patients with persistent Graves' disease were compared with patients with newly diagnosed Graves' disease using TCR sequencing and RNA sequencing of peripheral blood. The study took place in China and was registered as a clinical trial. A total of 33 samples were covered by TCR sequencing, comprising around 13 persistent and around 20 newly diagnosed Graves' disease patients. General study outcomes and caveats: A larger number of public clonotypes was shared among persistent patients (around 2,700) than among newly diagnosed patients (roughly 980). Persistent disease showed preferential use of TRBV28, TRBJ1-2 and TRBJ2-5, whereas newly diagnosed disease favored TRBV20-1 and TRBJ2-1. The small sample size was acknowledged by the authors as a limitation that may reduce accuracy. Compared with newly diagnosed patients, persistent Graves' disease patients had lower TCR Shannon entropy and fewer highly expanded clones, which suggests clonal expansion. Sequencing and analysis were limited to the TCR beta chain. Peripheral blood alone was examined, since thyroid tissue, which constituted the primary lesion, could not be accessed.

Library method: multiplex PCR. Sequencer: Illumina HiSeq 4000. iRepertoire HTBI primers and Arm-PCR amplification of CDR3 regions were used to construct TCR beta libraries. Gel purification was performed on PCR products prior to sequencing. The authors processed their data as follows. Across samples, about 64 TRBV and 15 or so TRBJ segments were identified and used for gene usage analysis of CDR3 amino acid clonotypes. COPE and FqMerger were used to merge the filtered high-quality paired reads into contigs. BLAST was used to align contigs to IMGT TRBV, TRBD and TRBJ reference genes, and CDR3 was defined according to IMGT. Any clonotype with a frequency above 0.1% was counted as a highly expanded clone. Shannon entropy served as the measure of repertoire diversity, while the Gini coefficient captured V-J evenness. Public clonotypes were defined as clonotypes shared by more than one individual. TCRdb trimmed public reads at Q25 via fastp, called clones via MiXCR and kept in-frame beta chains. CDR3 protein duplicates are merged, each entry listing the most common genes and DNA. The V and J calls were not made by the authors but by TCRdb's processing. In this sample the table shows roughly 400,000 distinct CDR3 sequences, around 16% of which occur a single time. The ten largest clones add up to about 7.6% of the sample.

From a lookup of the germline V gene (reference sequence), CDR1 and CDR2 are MNHEY and SMNVEV. From the cysteine through the phenylalanine, the CDR3 covers 14 amino acids. Here the CDR3 DNA is all that survives: 42 bases in frame from base 1. Between the V and J ends, shortened by 6 bases and 3 bases respectively, the junction contains 15 bases. In its sample, this clonotype was seen a few times. Its antigen is not yet known. Per-nucleotide qualities are absent, and no much larger clonotype sits a single base away. Sample time point, as interpreted from the label and publication: newly diagnosed GD, antithyroid drugs for less than 3 months. For both TCR sequencing and RNA sequencing, RNA was extracted from PBMCs using TRIzol. The diagnosis of Graves' disease followed American Thyroid Association guidelines. Patients for the study were recruited at an endocrinology department in Xi'an, China. Each patient gave around 9.2 milliliters of peripheral blood, collected in an EDTA anticoagulant tube. Ficoll Paque Plus density gradient separation was used to isolate PBMCs, and no further T cell sorting was performed. An Agilent 2100 Bioanalyzer and agarose gel were used to check RNA quality, and a NanoDrop 2000 was used to measure RNA concentration.

This same sample was also taken into another study, of T cells in Graves' hyperthyroidism and ophthalmopathy. As the second study states: Stable Graves' hyperthyroidism was defined as the absence of progression to ophthalmopathy over 18 months of follow-up. Hyperthyroidism patients were newly diagnosed, with disease duration under 2 months, and aged 18 to 65 years. Any patient with an uncontrolled infection, another autoimmune disease, pregnancy or lactation was excluded. Diagnoses were based on clinical symptoms, serum thyroxine and TRAb, thyroid ultrasound and orbital computed tomography. The first round of RT-PCR for the TCR CDR3 was performed with the HTBI primer set and the Qiagen OneStep RT-PCR kit. Most expanded thyroid clonotypes (frequency above 0.001) were also detected in blood, a finding suggesting that blood repertoires may reflect thyroid immune responses. A model built on a 13 V-J signature distinguished ophthalmopathy from stable hyperthyroidism, reaching about 88% sensitivity and about 81% specificity in cross-validation and 80%/75% in testing. In validation, the model predicted progression to ophthalmopathy a median of roughly 6.1 months before onset, with about 70% sensitivity and 72.22% specificity. To identify distinguishing TCR V-J signatures, a discovery cohort of roughly 100 patients was used, comprising 40 to 45 with Graves' ophthalmopathy and around 60 with stable Graves' hyperthyroidism. Prospective prediction of ophthalmopathy was tested in an independent validation cohort consisting of some 19 hyperthyroidism patients and 15 to 17 patients who later progressed to ophthalmopathy. For training and testing, the 100 or so patients in the discovery cohort were randomly divided in a 7:3 ratio. In about six Graves' hyperthyroidism patients, the study also compared T-cell repertoires from thyroid tissue with T-cell repertoires from blood. Following sampling, methimazole starting at 30 mg daily was given to hyperthyroidism patients, and high-dose intravenous methylprednisolone was given to ophthalmopathy patients. Libraries were constructed in a second round of multiplex PCR, after which size selection and purification were carried out. The libraries were sequenced on an Illumina HiSeq2000 using paired-end 100 bp reads. Raw data were processed with SOAPnuke, discarding reads with adapters, uncalled bases, mean Phred below 15, or no exact constant-primer or identifier match. High-quality paired reads were merged with COPE v1.2.5, and unique nucleotide sequences were defined as clonotypes. MiTCR v1.1 was used to align clonotypes to the IMGT TRBV, TRBD and TRBJ reference segments. The analysis included only V-J combinations with a frequency above 0.0001, which together covered 99% to 99.2% of the repertoires. The TCS score was defined as F50 (clonal expansion) divided by E x V (chaos), with BLOSUM62-based TCRdist calculated between CDR3 peptides within each V-J. Welch's t-statistics and random forest reduced roughly 500 V-J features to around 14, which were used in a naive Bayes classifier (R e1071). Sample size was not statistically predetermined, and investigators were not blinded to group allocation. TCR Vbeta CDR3 sequencing of 140 or so peripheral blood samples (under 45 ophthalmopathy, about 75 hyperthyroidism and some 17 progressor patients) is reported in the paper.

This sequence uses TRBV27 and TRBJ2-7, with no D gene named confidently. The receptor comes from a woman between 35 and 50 years old with Graves disease. Donor details come from another sample of the same person, matched by shared clones. The sample consisted of peripheral blood mononuclear cells (PBMCs), taken at new diagnosis, from a patient treated with antithyroid drugs. The CDR3 region: CASRLAPQLYEQYF. The DNA sequence is TGTGCCAGCAGACTCGCCCCCCAGCTCTACGAGCAGTACTTC.